The clone carrying this TCR beta chain was recorded once. This sample is drawn from a study of glioma-infiltrating T cells after dendritic cell vaccination. Up to 2 ug genomic DNA was used for TCRB CDR3 amplification. Primers: 60 V beta forward and 13 J beta reverse. TCRdb's table, derived via immunoSEQ multiplex PCR, lists solely in-frame clones and lacks some. The table records 100,000 or so clones, roughly 89% of them present only once. Time point here: after dendritic cell vaccination, including at tumor progression/relapse. Fresh-frozen tumor tissue and more than two years of survival data were available for all. Before vaccination, two weeks after the third vaccination, and at progression, PBMC were collected. J gave up 0 bases and V 5 bases, and 10 bases lay outside the gene matches. From germline, CDR1 is SGDLS and CDR2 YYNGEE. This CDR3 is built from 17 residues.

The genes are TRBV9 and TRBJ2-2, with TRBD2 identical over 7 bases. The sample consisted of blood, taken after dendritic cell vaccination. The clonotype originates from a human donor with glioblastoma. The CDR3 is CASSPTSDPSNTGELFF. CDR3 sequence (DNA): TGTGCCAGCAGTCCTACTAGCGACCCTTCGAACACCGGGGAGCTGTTTTTT. The complete variable domain, with remaining parts taken from reference TRBV9 and TRBJ2-2, reads DSGVTQTPKHLITATGQRVTLRCSPRSGDLSVYWYQQSLDQGLQFLIQYYNGEERAKGNILERFSAQQFPDLHSELNLSSLELGDSALYFCASSPTSDPSNTGELFFGEGSRLTVL.